This TCR beta chain was sequenced during a study of type 1 regulatory T cells. Across the study: This in vitro CD4 product, T-allo10, is enriched for Tr1 cells and alloantigen-specific. Study results and caveats: Compared with non-Tr1 cells, Tr1 cells showed a narrower TCR repertoire.

V lost 6 bases, J lost 3 bases, and 19 bases lay in between. Germline CDR1 reads SGHTA; CDR2 reads FQGNSA. The CDR3 has 16 amino acids. Each CDR3 protein gets one entry after TCRdb re-called the reads with MiXCR. The sample lists 35,000 to 50,000 distinct CDR3 sequences; 12% were seen once. With respect to this clonotype: Antigen: not known.

This receptor was obtained from a human donor in good health. Sequenced material: cultured non-Tr1 T cells, either the whole culture or a sorted T cell fraction (not recorded which). The chain recombines TRBV7-2 with TRBJ2-3, with D possibly TRBD2 on 5 matching bases. This chain's CDR3 is CASRPHGVGSTDTQYF. In nucleotides, the CDR3 is TGTGCCAGCAGACCTCACGGGGTCGGGTCTACAGATACGCAGTATTTT.